This T cell receptor beta chain was sequenced during a study of blood T cell repertoires in COVID-19 (dated by TCRdb to about 2020). With regard to the full study: Samples covering the acute and convalescent phases of COVID-19 were provided by collaborators in the United States, Italy and Spain. The material from the prospective study consisted of cDNA or gDNA derived from T cells, B-cell-depleted T cells, or PBMCs. Subjects who had been exposed to COVID-19, were actively infected with it, or had recovered from it provided the deeply sampled blood TCRbeta repertoires that made up the dataset. The repertoires were released in a freely available public database intended as a resource for research on the immune response to SARS-CoV-2. Samples came from the ongoing ImmuneRACE study (first 160 participants) plus 1,254 subjects from 6 global collaborators. Sample metadata almost always included a de-identified subject ID, COVID-19 status, age in years and sex. HLA class I and class II types, where available, came from metadata supplied by the sample provider rather than from assay-based typing.

One collaborating source in Seattle enrolled patients while the patients were actively infected and followed the patients over time throughout the course of disease. Each collaborating institution followed its own protocols to collect whole blood in K2EDTA tubes. Collaborator samples were shipped for TCRbeta analysis as frozen whole blood, isolated PBMCs, or DNA extracted from either sample type. V is pruned by 0 bases and J by 5 bases, leaving 10 bases of the junction without a gene match. From the cysteine up to the phenylalanine, the CDR3 has a length of 19 residues. The CDR3 DNA has 57 bases and is translated from base 1. Looking up the germline V gene yields CDR1 SGHRS and CDR2 YFSETQ. The immunoSEQ Assay, a bias-controlled multiplex PCR, was used to amplify TCRbeta CDR3 regions from genomic DNA. As for the authors' bioinformatics: Within the assay, amplification of reference gene primers was used to estimate how many nucleated cells each sample contained. To quantify the absolute abundance of each unique TCRbeta CDR3 rearrangement, sequence reads were collapsed and filtered. For each sample, productive Simpson clonality was calculated as the square root of Simpson's diversity index across productive rearrangements. The immuneACCESS repertoire file appears here via TCRdb, limited to in-frame rearrangements. These files lack a portion of the clones; in checked studies, under half of the deficit traces to unresolved V genes, and the cause of the others is not known. V, J and clone size are those of that table, while D and trimming were read from the DNA. The sample contains a few hundred thousand clones, more than 80% of them found a single time. Jointly, the top ten make up around 3% of the sample.

As concerns this clone: This receptor's antigen is unknown. Base qualities are not at hand, and no much larger clone is one base apart.

The paper's findings and limits, for the study overall: The quantity of clinical and demographic metadata differed by source and by participant and was supplied without curation.

The sample taken for sequencing was peripheral blood. The sequence is built from TRBV5-1 and TRBJ2-5; the junction holds 16 bases that match TRBD2. The source of this sequence is a woman aged 25 to 45 with COVID-19, enrolled during active disease. The sequence in DNA is TGCGCCAGCAGCTTGGCGGGACTAGCGGGAGGGCTCGGTTCTGAGACCCAGTACTTC. It encodes CASSLAGLAGGLGSETQYF.